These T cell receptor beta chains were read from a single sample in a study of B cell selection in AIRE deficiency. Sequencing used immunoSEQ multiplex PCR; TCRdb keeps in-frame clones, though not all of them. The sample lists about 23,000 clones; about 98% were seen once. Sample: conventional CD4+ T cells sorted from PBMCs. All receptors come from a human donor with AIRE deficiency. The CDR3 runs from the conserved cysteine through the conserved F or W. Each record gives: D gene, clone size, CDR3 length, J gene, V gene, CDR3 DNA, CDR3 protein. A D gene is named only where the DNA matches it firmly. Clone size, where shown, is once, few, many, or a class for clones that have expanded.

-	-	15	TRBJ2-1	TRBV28	TGTGCCAGTCACAACACAGACCGACTAGTCAATGAGCAGTTCTTC	CASHNTDRLVNEQFF
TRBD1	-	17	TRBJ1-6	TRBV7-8	TGTGCCAGCAGCCTTCGGGACAGGTCACGCCGGGGTTCACCCCTCCACTTT	CASSLRDRSRRGSPLHF
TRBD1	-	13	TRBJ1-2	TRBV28	TGTGCCAGCAGTTTGACAGGGAACTATGGCTACACCTTC	CASSLTGNYGYTF
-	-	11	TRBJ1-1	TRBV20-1	TGCAGTGCTAGGGCGGACAGTGAAGCTTTCTTT	CSARADSEAFF
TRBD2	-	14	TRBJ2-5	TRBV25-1	TGTGCCAGCAGCCAGGGACTAGCTGGAGAGACCCAGTACTTC	CASSQGLAGETQYF
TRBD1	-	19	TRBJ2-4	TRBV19	TGTGCCAGTAAACCCTCGGGACAGGGGATTAGAATCGGCAAAAACATTCAGTACTTC	CASKPSGQGIRIGKNIQYF
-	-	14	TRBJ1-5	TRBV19	TGTGCCACTACCCAGGGTCAGCACAATCAGCCCCAGCATTTT	CATTQGQHNQPQHF
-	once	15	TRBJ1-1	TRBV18	TGTGCCAGCTCCCCCCAACCCGGTCCGAACACTGAAGCTTTCTTT	CASSPQPGPNTEAFF
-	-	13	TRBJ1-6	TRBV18	TGTGCCAGCTCACGAGAGGATAATTCACCCCTCCACTTT	CASSREDNSPLHF
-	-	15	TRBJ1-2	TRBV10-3	TGTGCCATCAGTGCGGGCCCAAAGGAACTATATGGCTACACCTTC	CAISAGPKELYGYTF
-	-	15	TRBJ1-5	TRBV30	TGTGCCTGGAGTGCAGTTGGGCAGACGAATCAGCCCCAGCATTTT	CAWSAVGQTNQPQHF
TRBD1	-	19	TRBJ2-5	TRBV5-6	TGTGCCAGCAGCTTGGGGCGGGGGACAGGGGGCTTGAGATATGAGACCCAGTACTTC	CASSLGRGTGGLRYETQYF
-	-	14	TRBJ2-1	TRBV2	TGTGCCAGCTACACTCGCGGCTCCTACAATGAGCAGTTCTTC	CASYTRGSYNEQFF
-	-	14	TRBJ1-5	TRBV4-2	TGTGCCAGCAGCCACGGACAGATCAATCAGCCCCAGCATTTT	CASSHGQINQPQHF
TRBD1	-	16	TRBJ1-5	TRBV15	TGTGCCACCAGCAGAGCCGGGACAGGGGCATTGGAGCCCCAGCATTTT	CATSRAGTGALEPQHF
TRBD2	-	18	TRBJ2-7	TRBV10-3	TGTGCCATCAGTGAGTCGACAACGCCGGGACTAGCGGGCTACGAGCAGTACTTC	CAISESTTPGLAGYEQYF
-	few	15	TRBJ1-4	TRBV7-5	TGTGTCAGAAGCTTATGTGGGACAGGGGAGGAAAAACTGTTTTTT	CVRSLCGTGEEKLFF
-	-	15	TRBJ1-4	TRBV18	TGTGCCAGCTCACCATTCGGGGCTTCTAATGAAAAACTGTTTTTT	CASSPFGASNEKLFF
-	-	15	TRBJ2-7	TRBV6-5	TGTGCCAGCACCAGGACTAAAGCCGCTACCTACGAGCAGTACTTC	CASTRTKAATYEQYF
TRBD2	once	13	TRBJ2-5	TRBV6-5	TGTGCCAGCAGTGGTAGCGGGACAGAGACCCAGTACTTC	CASSGSGTETQYF
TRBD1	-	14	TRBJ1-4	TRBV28	TGTGCCAGCAGAACAGGGGGCGTGGGTGAAAAACTGTTTTTT	CASRTGGVGEKLFF
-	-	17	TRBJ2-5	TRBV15	TGTGCCACCAGCAGAGGGGAGGCCGCCGGGGCAAGAGAGGCCCAGTACTTC	CATSRGEAAGAREAQYF
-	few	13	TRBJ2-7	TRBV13	TGTGCCAGCAGCCGTACCTCCTCCTACGAGCAGTACTTC	CASSRTSSYEQYF
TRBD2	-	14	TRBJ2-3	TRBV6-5	TGTGCCAGCAGTTACGAGACTAGCGGGATGGAGCAGTATTTT	CASSYETSGMEQYF
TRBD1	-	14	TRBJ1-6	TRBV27	TGTGCCAGCAGCGCCGGGACAGGGTCTTCACCCCTCCACTTT	CASSAGTGSSPLHF
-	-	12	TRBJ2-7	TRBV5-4	TGTGCCAGCAGCGGACCGGTTGGGGAGCAGTACTTC	CASSGPVGEQYF
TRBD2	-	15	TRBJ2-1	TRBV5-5	TGTGCCAGCAGACCCTCGGGACTAGCTTACAATGAGCAGTTCTTC	CASRPSGLAYNEQFF
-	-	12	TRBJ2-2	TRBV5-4	TGTGCCAGCAGCTTGAACACCGGGGAGCTGTTTTTT	CASSLNTGELFF
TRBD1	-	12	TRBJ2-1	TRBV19	TGTGCCAGTAGTACCGACAGGGATGAGCAGTTCTTC	CASSTDRDEQFF
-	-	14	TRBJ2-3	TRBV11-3	TGTGCCAGCAGCCCTGGGTCACATACAGATACGCAGTATTTT	CASSPGSHTDTQYF
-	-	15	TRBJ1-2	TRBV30	TGTGCCTGGAGTGTACAATCGGGGGCTAACTATGGCTACACCTTC	CAWSVQSGANYGYTF
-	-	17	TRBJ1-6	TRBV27	TGTGCCAGCAGTTTATTTCCCCCAGGGAAGGGAAATTCACCCCTCCACTTT	CASSLFPPGKGNSPLHF